This T cell receptor beta chain was observed in a study of cytomegalovirus exposure and HLA in healthy donors (dated 2017 in TCRdb). For the wider study: According to an earlier analysis of around 600 of the donors, about 179 million T cells yielded 90 million to 140 million unique TCR beta sequences and 276 Gb of sequence data. An early release covering 500 to 750 HLA-typed donors comprised about 300 gigabases of sequencing data and approximately 85 million unique TCR sequences. The genetic ancestry cluster associated with self-reported Caucasian donors included 65% to 90% of the roughly 400 genotyped donors. The aim of the study was to test whether cataloging public T cell receptors could identify signatures of past pathogen exposure. The study profiled the T cell repertoires of about 720 subjects by immunosequencing and related them to cytomegalovirus serostatus. In addition to the first cohort of 666 subjects, a separate validation cohort of 120 different subjects was used. To predict cytomegalovirus infection status, the study brought together high-throughput TCR immunosequencing, statistical association of individual TCRs with disease status, and machine learning. To study patterns of TCR occurrence, a later analysis re-analyzed previously published TCR beta repertoires from 500 to 850 donors and added high-resolution HLA genotyping. The later analysis used no new phenotypic data to find candidate immune exposures, relying instead on TCR beta sequences and their occurrence across donors. An earlier analysis of around 580 of the donors used high-throughput TCR beta sequencing to judge whether each TCR beta V gene segment behaved as functional or pseudogenic. Donor age, sex, ethnicity and CMV serostatus were compiled together with the repertoire data. A later genetic analysis used genome-wide SNP genotypes for about 60% of the roughly 670 donors, treating that subset as a discovery cohort. Every repertoire in the discovery cohort had been generated on one and the same sequencing platform. Class I and class II HLA loci were covered by the typing at four-digit resolution. Typing coverage differed by locus: A, B, C, DRB1 and DQB1 were typed in roughly 620-630 donors, DQA1 in 522, DPA1 in some 600, and DPB1 in just under 490. Five DR-DQ haplotypes were treated as single units for association and clustering because of strong linkage in the cohort. Across roughly 420 genotyped donors of the cohort, an average of approximately 220,000 unique TCR beta nucleotide sequences per donor were sequenced, and roughly 18% of those sequences were non-productive.

Study-wide findings and limitations: Cytomegalovirus status was reported to be diagnosed by the classifier with high specificity and sensitivity in both the original and validation cohorts. A further reported finding was that TCR beta sequences accurately predicted the HLA-A and HLA-B alleles for most subjects in the first cohort. V-gene and J-gene trimming of TCR beta chains was associated with a missense DCLRE1C variant in a later genetic analysis, and the association was replicated in an independent cohort. Several of the top co-occurrence clusters appeared to be linked to parvovirus B19, influenza, CMV and Epstein-Barr virus, according to a later analysis. For the cohort, immune exposure information was limited to CMV serostatus. Broadly in line with IMGT annotations, most TCR beta V segments showed up in productive rearrangements about 87% or about 30% of the time in an earlier analysis of several hundred of the donors. Linkage disequilibrium might explain the correlated functional status among segregating V segments, but an unknown experimental factor could not be ruled out. Sequencing depth was assumed to be roughly uniform across donors in the presence/absence analyses, though that assumption may not hold. When HLA alleles, especially DR and DQ, strongly co-occurred, TCR associations were difficult to assign to individual alleles. In vitro tests confirmed that a few of the cytomegalovirus-associated TCR beta chains recognize cytomegalovirus antigens. Most CMV-associated TCR beta chains appeared to be HLA-restricted in a later analysis, and the HLA associations seemed to be driven largely by CMV exposure. Across donors, most TCR sequences were observed very rarely, whereas some public TCRs were present in many individuals. A later analysis found that TCR association rates varied across HLA loci, with DRB1 alleles showing the most associated TCRs and HLA-C alleles the fewest. The earlier analysis of 450 to 700 of the donors excluded seventeen rarely observed V segments, including chromosome 9 orphons, because counts were too low. A group of highly shared sequence variants was considered likely to be a technical artifact of the sequencing pipeline. A later analysis found that HLA-associated TCR beta chains were more clonally expanded and had lower generation probabilities than equally common non-associated chains. The study listed 150 to 200 TCR beta chains as associated with cytomegalovirus. The authors suggested that the approach could potentially be generalized to other disease states and immunological phenotypes. In this cohort, only TCR beta chains were sequenced, and detectable features were limited by the absence of alpha or paired-chain data. Compared with the 666-donor mean, donors in an Asian-associated ancestry cluster had fewer N-insertions in productive TCRs, according to a later genetic analysis. The 87-base-pair reads could not distinguish some IMGT-functional V segments, including TRBV6-2 and TRBV6-3, so those segments were excluded. Because some donors lacked HLA typing at each locus, the association tests relied only on the typed subset. Specific HLA alleles were associated with around 18,000 TCR beta sequences at a false discovery rate of 0.05 in a later analysis.

Cut back by 4 bases and 4 bases, the V and J ends lie 9 bases apart. Per the germline V gene, SGDLS is the CDR1 and YYNGEE is the CDR2. From the cysteine up to the phenylalanine, the CDR3 has a length of 12 residues. The read is trimmed to its CDR3 DNA, 36 bases read in frame from base 1. Comment on this clone: Its target antigen remains unknown. The record has no base qualities; no much larger clone is one base away.

The protocol used for the library was the immunoSEQ multiplex PCR assay. For the multiplex PCR, a mixture combining 60 forward primers for TCR Vbeta segments and 13 reverse primers for TCR Jbeta segments was used. Amplification of the CDR3 region of rearranged TCR beta genes was performed with a multiplex PCR assay on genomic DNA. The amplified TCR beta libraries were sequenced on the Illumina HiSeq System as 87-base-pair reads. The source study handled its data this way. A later analysis counted around 72 million unique TCR beta chains across the 666 repertoires, and roughly 11 million of these chains were shared by at least two donors. To remove PCR and sequencing errors, raw reads were error-corrected and collapsed into unique sequences using a nearest-neighbor algorithm that merged closely related sequences. To assign V, D and J gene segments, CDR3 sequences were aligned to IMGT reference sequences. For a sequence to be retained, a match of at least six nucleotides was required to both a V gene segment and a J gene segment. A rearrangement was called productive if the CDR3 had no stop codons and remained in frame with V and J, and every other rearrangement was called non-productive. Following IMGT convention, CDR3 was defined as the stretch from the second conserved V-encoded cysteine up to the conserved J-encoded phenylalanine. In an earlier analysis of more than 550 of the donors, sequences lacking an unambiguous match to a single V gene segment were excluded. An earlier analysis of several hundred of the donors called V segments functional above 56.7% productive rearrangements and segregating when the between-donor standard deviation exceeded 5%. A statistical classification framework was developed to diagnose cytomegalovirus status using the catalog of TCR beta chain sequences. V and J gene assignment, in a later analysis, came from comparing TCR nucleotide sequences with IMGT/GENE-DB human TR gene sequences. A later analysis assigned CDR3 sequences and most-parsimonious VDJ recombination scenarios with the TCRdist pipeline. A later analysis defined each TCR beta chain by its CDR3 amino acid sequence plus V-gene family, and excluded reads lacking a unique V-gene family. In a later analysis, approximately 640 highly shared, low-generation-probability nucleotide sequences were removed to address suspected cross-contamination and a sequencing artifact. For each public chain, a later analysis derived a clonal expansion index from normalized ranks of inferred template counts within each repertoire. In a later analysis, generation probabilities were computed with a VDJ recombination model fitted to out-of-frame rearrangements, and the resulting probabilities were checked against IGoR. A later analysis scored TCR-TCR, TCR-HLA and TCR-CMV co-occurrence with hypergeometric tests, applying a repertoire-size bias correction to TCR pairs. A later analysis estimated false discovery rates by permuting HLA or CMV assignments 20 times. In a later analysis, co-occurring TCRs were grouped using DBSCAN, with TCRdist sequence similarity added in when clustering inside HLA-allele-positive subsets. Co-occurrence clustering excluded repertoires with fewer than 30,000 or more than 120,000 public chains, plus five with anomalous nucleotide sharing. As stored in TCRdb, this immuneACCESS dataset retains in-frame rearrangements with V and J assigned. A fraction of the clones does not appear; measured against another copy, unresolved V genes explain less than half of the discrepancy, and the remainder lacks a known reason. V, J and clone size reflect that table, while D and trimming were determined from the DNA. The sample table holds approximately 110,000 clones, of which 69% were seen once. Jointly, the top ten make up roughly 3.2% of the sample.

The cohort consisted of 666 healthy bone marrow donors. All cohort members were sampled while nominally healthy, although unrecorded immune exposures were likely present. The donor tested CMV seronegative and was one of the 352 seronegative cohort members. Each donor provided a peripheral blood sample, and peripheral blood mononuclear cells were used for TCR beta sequencing. The Qiagen DNeasy Blood Extraction Kit was used to extract genomic DNA from the blood cell samples. The rearrangement joined TRBV9 to TRBJ2-7; the D gene is not confidently resolved. This TCR was recovered from a young man in good health and CMV-seronegative. Sequencing was carried out using PBMCs. The nucleotide sequence reads TGTGCCAGCAGCTCAAACTGGTACGAGCAGTACTTC. Translated, it gives CASSSNWYEQYF.